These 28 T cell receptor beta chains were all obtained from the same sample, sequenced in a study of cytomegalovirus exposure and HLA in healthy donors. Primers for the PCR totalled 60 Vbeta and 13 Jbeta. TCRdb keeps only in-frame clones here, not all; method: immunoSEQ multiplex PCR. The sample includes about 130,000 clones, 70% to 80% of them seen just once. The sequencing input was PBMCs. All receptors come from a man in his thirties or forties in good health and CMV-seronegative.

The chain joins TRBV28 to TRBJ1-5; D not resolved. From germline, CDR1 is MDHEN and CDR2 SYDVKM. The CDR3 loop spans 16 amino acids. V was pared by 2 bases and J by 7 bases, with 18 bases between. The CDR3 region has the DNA TGTGCCAGCAGTTTACCGGGCCGGAGGAGAATACAGCCCCAGCATTTT. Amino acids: CASSLPGRRRIQPQHF.

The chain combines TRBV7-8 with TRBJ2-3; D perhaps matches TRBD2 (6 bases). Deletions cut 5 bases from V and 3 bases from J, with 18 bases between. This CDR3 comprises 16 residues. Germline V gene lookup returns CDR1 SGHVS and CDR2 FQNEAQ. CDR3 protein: CASSGVGLALTDTQYF. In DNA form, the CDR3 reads TGTGCCAGCAGCGGGGTTGGGCTAGCGTTGACAGATACGCAGTATTTT.

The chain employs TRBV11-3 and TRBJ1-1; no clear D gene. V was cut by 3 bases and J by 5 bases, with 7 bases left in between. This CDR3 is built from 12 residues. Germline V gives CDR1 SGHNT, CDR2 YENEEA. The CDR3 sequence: CASSFTGTEAFF. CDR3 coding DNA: TGTGCCAGCAGCTTTACCGGGACTGAAGCTTTCTTT.

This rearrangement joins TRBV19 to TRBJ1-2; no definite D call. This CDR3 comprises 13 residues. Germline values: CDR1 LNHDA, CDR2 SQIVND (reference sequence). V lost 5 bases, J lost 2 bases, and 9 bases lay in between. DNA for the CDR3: TGTGCCAGTAGTGTACAGCCAAACTATGGCTACACCTTC. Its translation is CASSVQPNYGYTF.

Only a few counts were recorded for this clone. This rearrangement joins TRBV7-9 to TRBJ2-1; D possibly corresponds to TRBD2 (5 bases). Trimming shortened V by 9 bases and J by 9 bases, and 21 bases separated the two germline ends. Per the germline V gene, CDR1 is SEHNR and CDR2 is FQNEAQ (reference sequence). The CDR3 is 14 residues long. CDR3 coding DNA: TGTGCCAGTTATAGCAGTGGGAGTGGTGGTGAGCAGTTCTTC. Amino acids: CASYSSGSGGEQFF.

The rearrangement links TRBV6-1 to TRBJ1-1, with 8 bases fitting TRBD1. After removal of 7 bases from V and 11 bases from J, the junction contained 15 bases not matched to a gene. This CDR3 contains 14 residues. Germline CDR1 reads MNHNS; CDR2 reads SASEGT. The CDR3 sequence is CASISRGAGGYAFF. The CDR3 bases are TGTGCCAGCATCTCCAGGGGAGCAGGGGGCTATGCTTTCTTT.

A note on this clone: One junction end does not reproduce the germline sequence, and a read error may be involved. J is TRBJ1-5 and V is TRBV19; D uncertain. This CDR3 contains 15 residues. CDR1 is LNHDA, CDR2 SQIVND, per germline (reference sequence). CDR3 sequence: CASKEGGYSDQPQHF. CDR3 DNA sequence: TGTGCCAGTAAGGAGGGCGGTTATAGCGATCAGCCCCAGCATTTT.

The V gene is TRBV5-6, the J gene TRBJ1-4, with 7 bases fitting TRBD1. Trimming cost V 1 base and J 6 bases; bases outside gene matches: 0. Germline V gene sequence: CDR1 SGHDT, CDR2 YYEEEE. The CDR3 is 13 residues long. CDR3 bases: TGTGCCAGCAGCTTGAGGGGGCATGAAAAACTGTTTTTT. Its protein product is CASSLRGHEKLFF.

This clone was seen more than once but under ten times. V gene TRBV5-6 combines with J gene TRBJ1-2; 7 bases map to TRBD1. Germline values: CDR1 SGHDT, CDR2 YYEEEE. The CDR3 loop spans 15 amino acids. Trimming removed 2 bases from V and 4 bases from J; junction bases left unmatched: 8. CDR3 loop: CASSFGAGGRYGYTF. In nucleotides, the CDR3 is TGTGCCAGCAGCTTCGGGGCAGGGGGGCGCTATGGCTACACCTTC.

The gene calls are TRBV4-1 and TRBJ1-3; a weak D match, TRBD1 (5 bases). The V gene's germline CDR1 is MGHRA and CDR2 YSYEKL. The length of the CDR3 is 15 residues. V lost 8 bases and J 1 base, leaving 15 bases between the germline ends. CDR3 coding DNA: TGCGCCAGCTCGCGGGGCAGAGGGTCTGGAAACACCATATATTTT. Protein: CASSRGRGSGNTIYF.

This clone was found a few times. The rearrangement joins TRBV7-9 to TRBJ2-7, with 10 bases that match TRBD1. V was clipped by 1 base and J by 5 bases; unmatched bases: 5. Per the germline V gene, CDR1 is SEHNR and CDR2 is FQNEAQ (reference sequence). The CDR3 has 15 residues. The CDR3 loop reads CASSLVGTGENEQYF. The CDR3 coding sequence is TGTGCCAGCAGCTTAGTTGGGACAGGGGAGAACGAGCAGTACTTC.

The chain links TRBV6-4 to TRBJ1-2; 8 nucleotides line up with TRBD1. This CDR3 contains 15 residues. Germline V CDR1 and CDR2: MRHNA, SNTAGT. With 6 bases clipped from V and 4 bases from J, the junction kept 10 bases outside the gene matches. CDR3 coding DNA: TGTGCCAGCAGAGATACGGGGCAGGGGGCCTATGGCTACACCTTC. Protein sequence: CASRDTGQGAYGYTF.

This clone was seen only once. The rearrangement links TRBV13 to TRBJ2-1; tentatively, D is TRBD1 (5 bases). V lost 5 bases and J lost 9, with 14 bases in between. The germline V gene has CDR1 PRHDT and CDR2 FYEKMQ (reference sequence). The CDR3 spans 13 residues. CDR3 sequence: CASSARGGGEQFF. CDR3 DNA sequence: TGTGCCAGCAGCGCAAGGGGTGGCGGTGAGCAGTTCTTC. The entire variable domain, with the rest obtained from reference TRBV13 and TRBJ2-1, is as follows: AAGVIQSPRHLIKEKRETATLKCYPIPRHDTVYWYQQGPGQDPQFLISFYEKMQSDKGSIPDRFSAQQFSDYHSELNMSSLELGDSALYFCASSARGGGEQFFGPGTRLTVL.

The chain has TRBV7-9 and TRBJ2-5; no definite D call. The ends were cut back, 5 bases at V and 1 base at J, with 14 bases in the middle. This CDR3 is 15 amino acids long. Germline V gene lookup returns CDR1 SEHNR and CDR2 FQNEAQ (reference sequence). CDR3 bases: TGTGCCAGCAGCCAGTACCAGTATTCCCAAGAGACCCAGTACTTC. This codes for CASSQYQYSQETQYF.

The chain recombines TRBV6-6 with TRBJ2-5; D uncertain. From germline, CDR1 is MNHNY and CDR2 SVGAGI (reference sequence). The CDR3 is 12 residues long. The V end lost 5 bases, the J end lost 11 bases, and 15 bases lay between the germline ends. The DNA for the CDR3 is TGTGCCAGCAGTCTGACTGCAGTCGCGCAGTACTTC. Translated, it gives CASSLTAVAQYF.

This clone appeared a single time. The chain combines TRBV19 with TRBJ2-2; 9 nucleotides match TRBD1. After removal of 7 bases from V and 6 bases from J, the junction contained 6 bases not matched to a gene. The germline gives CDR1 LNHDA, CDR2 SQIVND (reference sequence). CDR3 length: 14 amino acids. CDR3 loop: CASTTDRGPGELFF. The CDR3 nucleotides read TGTGCCAGTACCACGGACAGGGGACCCGGGGAGCTGTTTTTT.

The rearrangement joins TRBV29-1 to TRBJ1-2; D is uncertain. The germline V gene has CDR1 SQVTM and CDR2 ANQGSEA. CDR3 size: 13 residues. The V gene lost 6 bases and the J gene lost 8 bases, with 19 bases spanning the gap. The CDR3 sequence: CSVGWLGGSGYTF. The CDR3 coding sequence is TGCAGCGTGGGGTGGTTAGGAGGGTCGGGCTACACCTTC.

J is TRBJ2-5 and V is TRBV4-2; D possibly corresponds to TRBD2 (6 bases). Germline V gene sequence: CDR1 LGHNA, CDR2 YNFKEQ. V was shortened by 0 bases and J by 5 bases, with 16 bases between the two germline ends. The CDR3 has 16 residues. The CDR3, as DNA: TGTGCCAGCAGCCAAGATCAGCGGGCCCGGGGGGAGACCCAGTACTTC. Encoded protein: CASSQDQRARGETQYF.

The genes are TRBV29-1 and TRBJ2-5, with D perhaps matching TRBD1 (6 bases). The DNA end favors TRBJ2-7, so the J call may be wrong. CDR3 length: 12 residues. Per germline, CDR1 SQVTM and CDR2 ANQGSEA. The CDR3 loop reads CSARLQGYEQYF. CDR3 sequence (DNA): TGCAGCGCCCGACTACAGGGCTACGAGCAGTACTTC.

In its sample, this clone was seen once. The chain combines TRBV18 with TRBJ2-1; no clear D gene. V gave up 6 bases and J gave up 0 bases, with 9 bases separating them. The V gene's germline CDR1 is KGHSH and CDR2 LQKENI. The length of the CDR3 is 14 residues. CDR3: CASSSVSSYNEQFF. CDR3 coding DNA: TGTGCCAGCTCTTCGGTTAGCTCCTACAATGAGCAGTTCTTC.

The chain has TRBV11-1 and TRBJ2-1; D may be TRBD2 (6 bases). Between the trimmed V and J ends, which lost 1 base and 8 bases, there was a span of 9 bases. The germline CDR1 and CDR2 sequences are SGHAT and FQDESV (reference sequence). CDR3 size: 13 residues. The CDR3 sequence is CASSLGPSDEQFF. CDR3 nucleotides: TGTGCCAGCAGCTTAGGTCCTAGCGATGAGCAGTTCTTC.

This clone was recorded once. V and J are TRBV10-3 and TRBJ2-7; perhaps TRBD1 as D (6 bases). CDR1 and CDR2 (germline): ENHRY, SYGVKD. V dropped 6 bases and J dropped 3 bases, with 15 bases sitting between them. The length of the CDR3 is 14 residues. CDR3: CAIRKQGTDYEQYF. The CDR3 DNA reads TGTGCCATCAGGAAACAGGGAACAGACTACGAGCAGTACTTC.

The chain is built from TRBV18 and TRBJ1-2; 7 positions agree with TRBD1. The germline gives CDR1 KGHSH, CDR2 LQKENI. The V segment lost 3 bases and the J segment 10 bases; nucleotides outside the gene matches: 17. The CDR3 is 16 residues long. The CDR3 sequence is CASSPPYGTAIRDYTF. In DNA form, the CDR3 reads TGTGCCAGCTCACCCCCGTACGGGACAGCCATTAGGGACTACACCTTC. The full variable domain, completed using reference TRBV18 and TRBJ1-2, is NAGVMQNPRHLVRRRGQEARLRCSPMKGHSHVYWYRQLPEEGLKFMVYLQKENIIDESGMPKERFSAEFPKEGPSILRIQQVVRGDSAAYFCASSPPYGTAIRDYTFGSGTRLTVV.

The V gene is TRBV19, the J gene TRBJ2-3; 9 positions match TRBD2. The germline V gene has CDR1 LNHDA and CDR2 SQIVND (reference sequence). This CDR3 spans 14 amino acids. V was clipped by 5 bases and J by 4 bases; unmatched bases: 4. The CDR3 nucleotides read TGTGCCAGTAGTCCAGCGGGAGGAGCAGATACGCAGTATTTT. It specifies CASSPAGGADTQYF.

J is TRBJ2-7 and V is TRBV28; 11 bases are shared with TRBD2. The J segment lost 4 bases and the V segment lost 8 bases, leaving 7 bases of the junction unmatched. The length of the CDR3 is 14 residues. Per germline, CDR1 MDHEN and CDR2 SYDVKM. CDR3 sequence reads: CASEASGRKYEQYF. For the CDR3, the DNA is TGTGCCAGCGAGGCTAGCGGGAGGAAGTACGAGCAGTACTTC.

The CDR3 sequence: CASSPRTRLMHNEQFF. CDR3 nucleotide sequence: TGTGCCAGCAGTCCCCGAACTCGTCTCATGCACAATGAGCAGTTCTTC. The chain joins TRBV27 to TRBJ2-1; D gene ambiguous. The CDR3 extends over 16 amino acids. V gave up 5 bases and J gave up 5 bases, with 19 bases separating them. CDR1 is MNHEY, CDR2 SMNVEV, per germline (reference sequence).

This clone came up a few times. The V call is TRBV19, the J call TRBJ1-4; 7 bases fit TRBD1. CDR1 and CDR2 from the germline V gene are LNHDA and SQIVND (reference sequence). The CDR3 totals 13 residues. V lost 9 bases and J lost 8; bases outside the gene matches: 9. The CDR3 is CASHTGEWEKLFF. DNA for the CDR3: TGTGCCAGCCACACAGGGGAGTGGGAAAAACTGTTTTTT.

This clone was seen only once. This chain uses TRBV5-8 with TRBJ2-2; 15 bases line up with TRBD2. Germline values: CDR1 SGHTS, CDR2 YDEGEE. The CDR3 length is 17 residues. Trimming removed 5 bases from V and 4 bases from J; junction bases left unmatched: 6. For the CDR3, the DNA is TGTGCCAGCAGTTGGACTAGCGGGAGGGCCGGCACCGGGGAGCTGTTTTTT. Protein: CASSWTSGRAGTGELFF.